In this sample, the clone carrying this T cell receptor (beta chain) turned up a few times. This specimen comes from a study of regulatory T cells in long-lasting Graves disease. The CDR3 has 13 amino acids. Germline loops: CDR1 MRHNA, CDR2 SNTAGT. The V and J ends lost 2 bases and 4 bases, in that order; junction bases with no gene match: 0. The time point: newly diagnosed GD, antithyroid drugs for less than 3 months. Researchers made the TCR library from RNA that was extracted from PBMCs. With iRepertoire HTBI primers and Arm-PCR of CDR3 regions, TCR beta libraries were built. TCRdb redid the calling of the multiplex PCR reads with MiXCR, one entry per CDR3 protein. Of hundreds of thousands of distinct CDR3 sequences listed, over 15% are singletons. This same sample was also taken into another study, of T cells in Graves' hyperthyroidism and ophthalmopathy.

The TCR sequence derives from a man aged 40-49 years with Graves disease. The sample in question was peripheral blood mononuclear cells (PBMCs), obtained at new diagnosis, from a patient treated with antithyroid drugs. The rearrangement uses TRBV6-4 and TRBJ2-3; TRBD2 matches at 7 bases. CDR3 in DNA: TGTGCCAGCAGTGACGGGGGGGCAGATACGCAGTATTTT. Encoded protein: CASSDGGADTQYF.